This T cell receptor beta chain was sequenced for a study of T cell responses to AZD1222 COVID-19 vaccine. Germline V gene lookup returns CDR1 SGHRS and CDR2 YFSETQ. V was pared by 3 bases and J by 2 bases, with 7 bases of the junction left unmatched. This CDR3 contains 15 residues. Measured with immunoSEQ multiplex PCR; TCRdb has only the in-frame clones, and not every one. The sample lists some 150,000 clones, 92% occurring once. Sample: peripheral blood, taken 28 days after the second AZD1222 dose. The chain uses TRBV5-1 and TRBJ2-7, with 8 positions matching TRBD2. The sequence came from an adult who received the AZD1222 COVID-19 vaccine. The CDR3 DNA is TGCGCCAGCAGCTCCTCACCGGGAGGGACCTACGAGCAGTACTTC. It yields the protein CASSSSPGGTYEQYF.